The clone carrying this TCR beta chain occurred a few times. Antigen unknown. The record originates from a study of T-cell memory formation after mild COVID-19. Using constant-segment primers, 5'RACE produced TCR alpha and TCR beta cDNA libraries carrying sample barcodes and UMIs. TCRdb ran MiXCR on the 5' RACE reads and lists one entry per CDR3 protein. The table records 550,000 to 600,000 distinct CDR3 sequences, 17% of them present only once. General study results and limits: Clones that contracted clustered mainly in CM and EM if CD4+ and in EMRA if CD8+. There were some responding clones in pre-infection memory, which suggested that cross-reactive memory had joined.

CDR3 length equals 15 residues. Germline V gene sequence: CDR1 SGHTA, CDR2 FQGNSA. V lost 4 bases, J lost 4 bases, and 6 bases stayed unmatched. The source material was PBMCs or a T cell subset sorted from them (not recorded which). The receptor's source is an adult woman who had mild COVID-19 (a few samples of this study predate the infection). Cell type and time point are not known. The chain has TRBV7-2 and TRBJ2-3, with 9 bases aligning to TRBD2. The CDR3 is CASSWGAGGADTQYF. CDR3 DNA: TGTGCCAGCAGCTGGGGAGCGGGGGGAGCAGATACGCAGTATTTT.